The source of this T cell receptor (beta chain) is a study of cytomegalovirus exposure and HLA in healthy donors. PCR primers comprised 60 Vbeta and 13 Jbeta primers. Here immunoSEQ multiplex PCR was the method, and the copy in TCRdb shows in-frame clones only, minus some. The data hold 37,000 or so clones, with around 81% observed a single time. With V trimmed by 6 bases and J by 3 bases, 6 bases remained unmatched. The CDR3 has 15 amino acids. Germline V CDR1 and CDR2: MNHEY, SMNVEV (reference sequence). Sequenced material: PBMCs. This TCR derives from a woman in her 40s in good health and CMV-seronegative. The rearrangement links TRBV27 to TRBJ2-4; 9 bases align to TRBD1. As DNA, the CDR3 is TGTGCCAGCAGCCGGACAGGGGTCATCAAAAACATTCAGTACTTC. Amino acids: CASSRTGVIKNIQYF.